Shown below are 24 T cell receptor beta chains from a single sample sequenced in a study of blood T cell repertoires in COVID-19. Sequencing was performed with immunoSEQ multiplex PCR; in TCRdb, only in-frame clones are kept and a portion is missing. The sample consists of around 300,000 clones, 65% to 90% of them appearing once. Sequenced sample: peripheral blood. Every receptor here comes from a human donor in a cohort sampled during active COVID-19.

V gene TRBV5-1 combines with J gene TRBJ2-2; 10 bases line up with TRBD1. The CDR3 length is 15 residues. The V segment lost 0 bases and the J segment 6 bases; nucleotides outside the gene matches: 2. Germline CDR1 is SGHRS and CDR2 is YFSETQ. CDR3 protein: CASSLGQGAPGELFF. CDR3 bases: TGCGCCAGCAGCTTGGGACAGGGGGCGCCCGGGGAGCTGTTTTTT.

There are a few counts of this clone. The rearrangement joins TRBV12-3 or TRBV12-4 to TRBJ1-1; D call uncertain. V was cut by 6 bases and J by 11 bases, with 16 bases left in between. The CDR3 has 12 amino acids. In nucleotides, the CDR3 is TGTGCCAGCAGCCAGCAGAGGGTGGGGGCTTTCTTT. Its protein is CASSQQRVGAFF.

This clone was seen a handful of times. The chain employs TRBV15 and TRBJ1-5; 7 positions match TRBD1. Germline V gives CDR1 LNHNV, CDR2 YYDKDF (reference sequence). With 0 bases clipped from V and 7 bases from J, the junction kept 9 bases outside the gene matches. CDR3 length equals 16 residues. DNA for the CDR3: TGTGCCACCAGCAGAGATAAGGTACAGGGGCAACAGCCCCAGCATTTT. It encodes CATSRDKVQGQQPQHF.

The chain combines TRBV4-2 with TRBJ2-1; 8 nucleotides align to TRBD2. The CDR3 length is 16 residues. J was trimmed by 5 bases and V by 0 bases; bases with no gene match: 6. CDR1 and CDR2 (germline): LGHNA, YNFKEQ. In DNA form, the CDR3 reads TGTGCCAGCAGCCAAGAAAGTACTAGCGGACACAATGAGCAGTTCTTC. Protein sequence: CASSQESTSGHNEQFF.

J is TRBJ1-1 and V is TRBV18; tentatively, D is TRBD1 (5 bases). V shed 3 bases and J shed 3 bases, with 14 bases lying between them. The CDR3 is 15 residues long. Per the germline V gene, CDR1 is KGHSH and CDR2 is LQKENI. The CDR3 DNA sequence: TGTGCCAGCTCACCCGCGCAGGGATCGTACACTGAAGCTTTCTTT. This encodes CASSPAQGSYTEAFF.

This chain connects TRBV5-1 to TRBJ1-6; D gene unclear. V dropped 0 bases and J dropped 4 bases, with 14 bases sitting between them. The CDR3 runs to 17 residues. Germline V CDR1 and CDR2: SGHRS, YFSETQ. The CDR3 protein is CASSLDFTRSYNSPLHF. The DNA of the CDR3 is TGCGCCAGCAGCTTGGATTTCACCAGGTCGTATAATTCACCCCTCCACTTT.

The genes are TRBV29-1 and TRBJ2-1; 11 nucleotides agree with TRBD1. V dropped 4 bases and J dropped 4; count of bases not matched to a gene: 6. Germline values: CDR1 SQVTM, CDR2 ANQGSEA. CDR3 length: 15 amino acids. The CDR3 reads CSVVSRDRGYNEQFF. The CDR3 DNA reads as TGCAGCGTTGTAAGCCGGGACAGGGGGTACAATGAGCAGTTCTTC.

The chain is built from TRBV7-2 and TRBJ2-7; 8 nucleotides line up with TRBD1. CDR1 SGHTA and CDR2 FQGNSA come from the germline V gene. The CDR3 length is 14 residues. V lost 4 bases to trimming and J lost 2 bases; unmatched junction nucleotides: 4. CDR3 nucleotide sequence: TGTGCCAGCAGCTCACGACAGGGGACCTACGAGCAGTACTTC. Amino acids: CASSSRQGTYEQYF. Full variable domain (outside the CDR3, taken from reference TRBV7-2 and TRBJ2-7): GAGVSQSPSNKVTEKGKDVELRCDPISGHTALYWYRQSLGQGLEFLIYFQGNSAPDKSGLPSDRFSAERTGGSVSTLTIQRTQQEDSAVYLCASSSRQGTYEQYFGPGTRLTVT.

This chain connects TRBV3-1 (or the pseudogene TRBV3-2) to TRBJ2-7; 7 nucleotides match TRBD2. In germline, CDR1 is LGHDT, CDR2 YNNKEL (reference sequence). The CDR3 is made up of 14 amino acids. J was trimmed by 3 bases and V by 1 base; bases with no gene match: 3. The CDR3 bases are TGTGCCAGCAGCCAAGCGGGCGGGGGCTACGAGCAGTACTTC. Protein: CASSQAGGGYEQYF.

V usage is TRBV19 and J usage is TRBJ1-5; possible D gene TRBD1, 5 bases. CDR3 length equals 14 residues. Looked up from germline, CDR1 is LNHDA and CDR2 is SQIVND (reference sequence). V shed 1 base and J shed 7 bases, with 11 bases lying between them. The CDR3 spells CASSIGGSAQPQHF. The CDR3 region has the DNA TGTGCCAGTAGTATAGGGGGCAGCGCACAGCCCCAGCATTTT.

J is TRBJ1-1 and V is TRBV19; perhaps TRBD1 as D (5 bases). The CDR3 loop spans 14 amino acids. V was cut by 8 bases and J by 6 bases, with 19 bases left in between. Germline V gene lookup returns CDR1 LNHDA and CDR2 SQIVND (reference sequence). Here the CDR3 reads CASSDPPGGAEAFF. The CDR3 region has the DNA TGTGCCAGTTCCGATCCCCCCGGGGGGGCTGAAGCTTTCTTT. The complete variable domain, with remaining parts taken from reference TRBV19 and TRBJ1-1, reads DGGITQSPKYLFRKEGQNVTLSCEQNLNHDAMYWYRQDPGQGLRLIYYSQIVNDFQKGDIAEGYSVSREKKESFPLTVTSAQKNPTAFYLCASSDPPGGAEAFFGQGTRLTVV.

This clone was observed a few times. In DNA, the CDR3 is TGTGCCAGTATCCTTCCGGGGACTGCCCGAAGGGGCTACGAGCAGTACTTC. The encoded protein is CASILPGTARRGYEQYF. This chain joins TRBV19 and TRBJ2-7, with D perhaps TRBD2 (6 bases). The ends were cut back, 7 bases at V and 3 bases at J, with 25 bases in the middle. The germline V gene encodes CDR1 LNHDA and CDR2 SQIVND (reference sequence). The CDR3 spans 17 residues.

The CDR3: CASSQSGQGDYGYTF. The CDR3 DNA follows: TGCGCCAGCAGCCAAAGCGGACAGGGTGACTATGGCTACACCTTC. The chain joins TRBV4-1 to TRBJ1-2; 8 nucleotides match TRBD1. CDR3 length equals 15 residues. The V gene's germline CDR1 is MGHRA and CDR2 YSYEKL. V was clipped by 2 bases and J by 3 bases; unmatched bases: 5.

The V and J genes are TRBV20-1 and TRBJ1-2; no clear D. The length of the CDR3 is 11 residues. V lost 4 bases and J lost 8, with 11 bases in between. Per the germline V gene, CDR1 is DFQATT and CDR2 is SNEGSKA (reference sequence). The DNA of the CDR3 is TGCAGTGCTAAACGGGAAGCGGGCTACACCTTC. This encodes CSAKREAGYTF.

The CDR3 DNA reads as TGTGCCACCAGTGATAGGGAGGGGTGGTCTTTCTTT. Protein: CATSDREGWSFF. The V and J genes are TRBV24-1 and TRBJ1-1, with D tentatively TRBD1 (5 bases). Trimming stripped 3 bases from V and 12 bases from J, with 13 bases between. This CDR3 is built from 12 residues. Germline V gene data show CDR1 as KGHDR and CDR2 as SFDVKD.

The chain joins TRBV5-6 to TRBJ2-7, with 7 bases fitting TRBD1. Trimming took 2 bases from V and 4 from J; bases not matched to a gene: 12. Germline V gene sequence: CDR1 SGHDT, CDR2 YYEEEE. CDR3 length: 16 residues. The CDR3 is CASSFITGVPIYEQYF. CDR3 DNA: TGTGCCAGCAGCTTTATAACAGGGGTCCCTATTTACGAGCAGTACTTC.

V and J are TRBV11-2 and TRBJ1-6; 9 bases align to TRBD1. The J segment lost 7 bases and the V segment lost 0 bases, leaving 7 bases of the junction unmatched. CDR3 size: 17 residues. Per the germline V gene, CDR1 is SGHAT and CDR2 is FQNNGV. The CDR3 region has the DNA TGTGCCAGCAGCTTAGACGATCGGGACAGGGAAAATTCACCCCTCCACTTT. Protein sequence: CASSLDDRDRENSPLHF. The whole variable domain, filled in from reference TRBV11-2 and TRBJ1-6, reads EAGVAQSPRYKIIEKRQSVAFWCNPISGHATLYWYQQILGQGPKLLIQFQNNGVVDDSQLPKDRFSAERLKGVDSTLKIQPAKLEDSAVYLCASSLDDRDRENSPLHFGNGTRLTVT.

CDR3: CAWERQGDGYTF. In DNA form, the CDR3 reads TGTGCCTGGGAGAGACAGGGCGATGGCTACACCTTC. The chain couples TRBV30 to TRBJ1-2; 7 nucleotides agree with TRBD1. The CDR3 contains 12 residues. V gave up 5 bases and J gave up 6 bases; unmatched junction bases: 6. Germline-derived CDR1 and CDR2 are GTSNPN and SVGIG (reference sequence).

The chain combines TRBV6-5 with TRBJ2-7; tentatively, D is TRBD1 (5 bases). The CDR3 runs 12 residues. Germline V gene lookup returns CDR1 MNHEY and CDR2 SVGAGI. V was clipped by 6 bases and J by 4 bases, with 10 bases between them. Here the CDR3 reads CASRDQGYEQYF. The CDR3 bases are TGTGCCAGCAGAGATCAGGGATACGAGCAGTACTTC.

The V gene is TRBV15, the J gene TRBJ1-6, with D perhaps TRBD1 (5 bases). This CDR3 contains 17 residues. Germline V gives CDR1 LNHNV, CDR2 YYDKDF (reference sequence). The V end was cut by 1 base, the J end by 0 bases, with 10 bases between. The CDR3, as DNA: TGTGCCACCAGCAGAGGTGGGGCAAGCTCCTATAATTCACCCCTCCACTTT. This translates into CATSRGGASSYNSPLHF.

The chain recombines TRBV7-3 with TRBJ1-1; a weak D match, TRBD1 (6 bases). CDR1 and CDR2 from the germline V gene are SGHTA and FQGTGA. The CDR3 has 14 residues. The V and J ends lost 2 bases and 11 bases respectively, with 18 bases between them. The CDR3 DNA is TGTGCCAGCAGCTTATATCCAGGGGATCGTGATGCTTTCTTT. Encoded protein: CASSLYPGDRDAFF. The full variable domain, rest sourced from reference TRBV7-3 and TRBJ1-1, is GAGVSQTPSNKVTEKGKYVELRCDPISGHTALYWYRQSLGQGPEFLIYFQGTGAADDSGLPNDRFFAVRPEGSVSTLKIQRTERGDSAVYLCASSLYPGDRDAFFGQGTRLTVV.

This clone appeared once. The rearrangement joins TRBV6-6 to TRBJ2-7; a possible D gene is TRBD1 (7 bases). The CDR3 has 15 residues. V lost 0 bases, J lost 4 bases, and 13 bases lay in between. The germline V gene has CDR1 MNHNY and CDR2 SVGAGI (reference sequence). CDR3 bases: TGTGCCAGCAGTTACTCGAACTCAGGGGGGTACGAGCAGTACTTC. This translates into CASSYSNSGGYEQYF.

The V and J genes are TRBV5-6 and TRBJ1-3; the D gene is possibly TRBD1 (6 bases). Germline V gives CDR1 SGHDT, CDR2 YYEEEE. V lost 5 bases, J lost 3 bases, and 9 bases lay in between. The CDR3 sequence is 13 residues long. CDR3 DNA: TGTGCCAGCAGGGGGGCTCGTGGAAACACCATATATTTT. It yields the protein CASRGARGNTIYF.

The chain's CDR3 is CASSTGTSGGRYTDTQYF. The CDR3 nucleotides are TGTGCCAGCAGCACCGGGACTAGCGGGGGTCGATACACAGATACGCAGTATTTT. This chain joins TRBV3-1 (or the pseudogene TRBV3-2) and TRBJ2-3, with 14 bases fitting TRBD2. This CDR3 contains 18 residues. Germline lookup yields CDR1 LGHDT and CDR2 YNNKEL (reference sequence). After removal of 5 bases from V and 2 bases from J, the junction contained 9 bases not matched to a gene.